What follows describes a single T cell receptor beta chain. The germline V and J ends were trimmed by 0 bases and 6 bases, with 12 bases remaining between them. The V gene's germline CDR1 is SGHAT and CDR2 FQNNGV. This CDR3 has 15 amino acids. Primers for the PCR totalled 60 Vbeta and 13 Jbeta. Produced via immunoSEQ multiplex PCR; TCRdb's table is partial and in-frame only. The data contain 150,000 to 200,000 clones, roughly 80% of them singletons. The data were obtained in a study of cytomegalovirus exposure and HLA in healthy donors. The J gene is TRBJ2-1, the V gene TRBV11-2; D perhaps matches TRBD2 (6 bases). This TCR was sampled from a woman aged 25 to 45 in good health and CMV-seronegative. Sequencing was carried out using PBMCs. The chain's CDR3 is CASSLEGGVLNEQFF. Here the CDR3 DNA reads TGTGCCAGCAGCTTAGAGGGCGGGGTCCTCAATGAGCAGTTCTTC.